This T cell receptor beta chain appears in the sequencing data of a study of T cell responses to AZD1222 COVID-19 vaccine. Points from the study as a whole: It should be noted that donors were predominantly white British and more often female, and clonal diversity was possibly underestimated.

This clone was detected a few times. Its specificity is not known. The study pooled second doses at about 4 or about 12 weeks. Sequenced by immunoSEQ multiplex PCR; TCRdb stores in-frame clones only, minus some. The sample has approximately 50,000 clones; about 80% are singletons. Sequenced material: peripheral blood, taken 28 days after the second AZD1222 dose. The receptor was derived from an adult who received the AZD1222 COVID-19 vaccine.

The chain's CDR3 is CASRITGTPSAEQFF. As DNA, the CDR3 is TGTGCCAGCAGAATAACCGGGACTCCCTCGGCTGAGCAGTTCTTC. This chain joins TRBV28 and TRBJ2-1; D is possibly TRBD2 (6 bases). Germline values: CDR1 MDHEN, CDR2 SYDVKM. The CDR3 sequence is 15 residues long. Trimming shortened V by 6 bases and J by 9 bases, and 21 bases separated the two germline ends.